The 22 T cell receptor beta chains listed next were all sequenced from one sample in a study of blood T cell repertoires in COVID-19. Repertoires were generated with immunoSEQ multiplex PCR, while TCRdb's copy carries only in-frame clones and drops some. Of some 110,000 clones in the sample, around 83% were seen once. Specimen: peripheral blood. These TCRs come from a woman older than 75 with active or convalescent COVID-19.

This clone was observed a handful of times. The V gene is TRBV2, the J gene TRBJ2-2; D possibly corresponds to TRBD1 (5 bases). The germline V and J ends were trimmed by 6 bases and 4 bases, with 9 bases remaining between them. The germline V gene has CDR1 SNHLY and CDR2 FYNNEI. This CDR3 is built from 13 residues. CDR3 sequence reads: CASRAGFTGELFF. DNA for the CDR3: TGTGCCAGCAGAGCAGGGTTCACCGGGGAGCTGTTTTTT. The full variable domain, with the rest looked up from reference TRBV2 and TRBJ2-2, is EPEVTQTPSHQVTQMGQEVILRCVPISNHLYFYWYRQILGQKVEFLVSFYNNEISEKSEIFDDQFSVERPDGSNFTLKIRSTKLEDSAMYFCASRAGFTGELFFGEGSRLTVL.

This rearrangement joins TRBV7-2 to TRBJ1-5; no definite D call. Germline CDR1 and CDR2: SGHTA and FQGNSA. V was pared by 2 bases and J by 5 bases, with 7 bases between. This CDR3 has 13 residues. The CDR3 bases are TGTGCCAGCAGCTTATTCGGGTATCAGCCCCAGCATTTT. The encoded protein is CASSLFGYQPQHF.

The chain recombines TRBV5-1 with TRBJ2-5, with D maybe TRBD2 (6 bases). Trimming removed 1 base from V and 5 bases from J, with 15 bases in between. This CDR3 has 15 residues. CDR1 is SGHRS, CDR2 YFSETQ, per germline. In DNA, the CDR3 is TGCGCCAGCAGCTTGTCGGCGGGGTTCGGCGAGACCCAGTACTTC. Translated, it gives CASSLSAGFGETQYF.

The gene calls are TRBV11-3 and TRBJ2-2; 7 nucleotides agree with TRBD1. This CDR3 is 12 amino acids long. J was trimmed by 6 bases and V by 7 bases; bases with no gene match: 2. The V gene's germline CDR1 is SGHNT and CDR2 YENEEA. In DNA, the CDR3 is TGTGCCAGCAAAGGGGGCTCCGGGGAGCTGTTTTTT. It translates to CASKGGSGELFF. Together with reference TRBV11-3 and TRBJ2-2, the CDR3 gives the full variable domain: EAGVVQSPRYKIIEKKQPVAFWCNPISGHNTLYWYLQNLGQGPELLIRYENEEAVDDSQLPKDRFSAERLKGVDSTLKIQPAELGDSAVYLCASKGGSGELFFGEGSRLTVL.

This chain links TRBV18 with TRBJ2-2; 8 bases are shared with TRBD2. The length of the CDR3 is 16 residues. Unmatched junction bases numbered 7, after V lost 0 bases and J lost 7 bases. CDR1 and CDR2 from the germline V gene are KGHSH and LQKENI. The CDR3 region is CASSPPPSGSVGELFF. CDR3 sequence (DNA): TGTGCCAGCTCACCACCGCCCAGCGGGAGTGTCGGGGAGCTGTTTTTT.

The chain joins TRBV3-1 (or the pseudogene TRBV3-2) to TRBJ2-3; the match to TRBD2 covers 10 bases. The CDR3 consists of 16 residues. Germline-derived CDR1 and CDR2 are LGHDT and YNNKEL (reference sequence). V shed 0 bases, J shed 6 bases, and the junction held 6 bases outside the gene matches. The CDR3 here is CASSQDPLAGDDTQYF. The CDR3 DNA is TGTGCCAGCAGCCAAGATCCCCTAGCGGGAGACGATACGCAGTATTTT.

The rearrangement links TRBV6-5 to TRBJ1-2; tentatively, D is TRBD1 (6 bases). The CDR3 sequence is 14 residues long. CDR1 MNHEY and CDR2 SVGAGI come from the germline V gene. V lost 0 bases and J lost 4, with 9 bases in between. Here the CDR3 DNA reads TGTGCCAGCAGTTACTCGGGCAGGGGCTATGGCTACACCTTC. Its protein is CASSYSGRGYGYTF.

The rearrangement uses TRBV5-1 and TRBJ1-2, with a possible D match to TRBD1 (6 bases). CDR3 length: 16 residues. CDR1 is SGHRS, CDR2 YFSETQ, per germline. The germline V and J ends were trimmed by 0 bases and 7 bases, with 19 bases remaining between them. The CDR3 DNA reads as TGCGCCAGCAGCTTGGTGGAACAGGGCATCCAGGGTGGCTACACCTTC. Translating gives CASSLVEQGIQGGYTF.

This clone was observed a handful of times. The rearrangement uses TRBV6-6 and TRBJ2-6; a possible D gene is TRBD2 (6 bases). Germline V gene sequence: CDR1 MNHNY, CDR2 SVGAGI (reference sequence). The length of the CDR3 is 16 residues. Trimming took 0 bases from V and 2 from J, leaving 8 bases between them. The CDR3 DNA sequence: TGTGCCAGCAGTTACTCCGGGGGTACTGGGGCCAACGTCCTGACTTTC. It codes for CASSYSGGTGANVLTF.

The gene calls are TRBV19 and TRBJ1-2, with 8 positions matching TRBD1. Germline CDR1 is LNHDA and CDR2 is SQIVND (reference sequence). The CDR3 consists of 14 residues. The junction had 5 bases not matched to a gene; V was cut back by 1 base and J by 7 bases. The CDR3 region is CASSIVGQGTGYTF. In nucleotides, the CDR3 is TGTGCCAGTAGTATAGTTGGACAGGGAACTGGCTACACCTTC.

The rearrangement uses TRBV9 and TRBJ1-3; 8 nucleotides line up with TRBD1. Looked up from germline, CDR1 is SGDLS and CDR2 is YYNGEE. J lost 0 bases, V lost 4 bases, and 3 bases had no gene match. CDR3 length: 15 amino acids. The CDR3 DNA reads TGTGCCAGCAGCCTCACAGGGGGCTCTGGAAACACCATATATTTT. Translation gives CASSLTGGSGNTIYF. The variable domain in full, with the rest retrieved from reference TRBV9 and TRBJ1-3, is DSGVTQTPKHLITATGQRVTLRCSPRSGDLSVYWYQQSLDQGLQFLIQYYNGEERAKGNILERFSAQQFPDLHSELNLSSLELGDSALYFCASSLTGGSGNTIYFGEGSWLTVV.

This clone was counted once. The V and J genes are TRBV10-3 and TRBJ1-1; D possibly corresponds to TRBD1 (5 bases). Germline assignment: CDR1 ENHRY and CDR2 SYGVKD. The V end lost 0 bases, the J end lost 5 bases, and 7 bases lay between the germline ends. The CDR3 spans 13 residues. The CDR3 DNA reads TGTGCCATCAGTGAGTCGGGGGGGACTGAAGCTTTCTTT. Its protein is CAISESGGTEAFF.

The gene calls are TRBV27 and TRBJ1-5; TRBD1 matches at 8 bases. The J segment lost 1 base and the V segment lost 5 bases, leaving 7 bases of the junction unmatched. The CDR3 consists of 16 residues. Germline loops: CDR1 MNHEY, CDR2 SMNVEV (reference sequence). In DNA, the CDR3 is TGTGCCAGCAGTCCCGGGGACAGGCCAAGCAATCAGCCCCAGCATTTT. Amino acids: CASSPGDRPSNQPQHF.

This chain connects TRBV4-3 to TRBJ2-3; no clear D gene. The germline V gene encodes CDR1 LGHNA and CDR2 YSLEER. V dropped 3 bases and J dropped 6 bases, with 10 bases sitting between them. The length of the CDR3 is 13 residues. The CDR3 DNA reads as TGCGCCAGCAGCCAGGTATCCCAGGATACGCAGTATTTT. It yields the protein CASSQVSQDTQYF.

The J gene is TRBJ2-2, the V gene TRBV18; tentatively, D is TRBD2 (5 bases). CDR1 and CDR2 (germline): KGHSH, LQKENI. Trimming took off 3 bases at V and 2 bases at J, with 7 bases between the two ends. This CDR3 has 14 amino acids. CDR3 sequence: CASSPSGNTGELFF. In DNA form, the CDR3 reads TGTGCCAGCTCACCGAGCGGTAACACCGGGGAGCTGTTTTTT.

The chain combines TRBV19 with TRBJ1-5, with TRBD1 matching 10 bases. With V trimmed by 10 bases and J by 2 bases, 5 bases remained unmatched. The V gene's germline CDR1 is LNHDA and CDR2 SQIVND (reference sequence). The CDR3 runs 14 residues. The chain's CDR3 is CAIGTGERNQPQHF. CDR3 in DNA: TGTGCCATAGGGACAGGGGAGCGCAATCAGCCCCAGCATTTT.

This clone was recorded only once. This rearrangement joins TRBV10-3 to TRBJ2-5; 8 nucleotides line up with TRBD2. The V gene end was trimmed by 7 bases and the J gene end by 4 bases; junction bases not matched to a gene: 8. CDR3 size: 14 residues. In germline, CDR1 is ENHRY, CDR2 SYGVKD. CDR3 in amino acids: CAINPGGGRETQYF. DNA for the CDR3: TGTGCCATCAATCCGGGCGGGGGGCGAGAGACCCAGTACTTC.

The chain has TRBV2 and TRBJ2-3; D may be TRBD2 (6 bases). The CDR3 length is 12 residues. Germline V CDR1 and CDR2: SNHLY, FYNNEI. Trimming pared 8 bases from V and 6 bases from J, leaving 12 bases between. As DNA, the CDR3 is TGTGCCAGCGGGACCGGAGGGGATACGCAGTATTTT. This sequence encodes CASGTGGDTQYF.

A few counts support this clone. The chain employs TRBV11-2 and TRBJ1-1; TRBD1 aligns across 8 bases. Germline CDR1 SGHAT, CDR2 FQNNGV. The CDR3 totals 19 residues. The V and J ends lost 3 bases and 6 bases, in that order; junction bases with no gene match: 21. The CDR3 bases are TGTGCCAGCAGCTTTTTAGGAACAATCGACAGGGGCGGGTCCCCTGAAGCTTTCTTT. It is translated as CASSFLGTIDRGGSPEAFF.

This clone was recorded only once. This chain joins TRBV6-5 and TRBJ1-6; D is possibly TRBD1 (5 bases). The CDR3 covers 12 residues. Between the trimmed V and J ends, which lost 6 bases and 8 bases, there was a span of 8 bases. Looked up from germline, CDR1 is MNHEY and CDR2 is SVGAGI. The CDR3 DNA sequence: TGTGCCAGCAGCTCAGGGTATTCACCCCTCCACTTT. Protein: CASSSGYSPLHF.

The gene calls are TRBV2 and TRBJ1-2; 9 nucleotides align to TRBD1. V was clipped by 5 bases and J by 6 bases; unmatched bases: 10. The CDR3 spans 15 residues. Germline V gene lookup returns CDR1 SNHLY and CDR2 FYNNEI. The CDR3 sequence: CASSYTGGGSHGYTF. Here the CDR3 DNA reads TGTGCCAGCAGTTATACAGGGGGCGGTAGTCATGGCTACACCTTC.

J is TRBJ2-2 and V is TRBV6-5; D not certain. Trimming stripped 2 bases from V and 3 bases from J, with 7 bases between. This CDR3 has 14 residues. CDR1 is MNHEY and CDR2 is SVGAGI in the germline V gene. The CDR3 sequence is CASSYSRYTGELFF. As DNA, the CDR3 is TGTGCCAGCAGTTACAGCCGGTACACCGGGGAGCTGTTTTTT.